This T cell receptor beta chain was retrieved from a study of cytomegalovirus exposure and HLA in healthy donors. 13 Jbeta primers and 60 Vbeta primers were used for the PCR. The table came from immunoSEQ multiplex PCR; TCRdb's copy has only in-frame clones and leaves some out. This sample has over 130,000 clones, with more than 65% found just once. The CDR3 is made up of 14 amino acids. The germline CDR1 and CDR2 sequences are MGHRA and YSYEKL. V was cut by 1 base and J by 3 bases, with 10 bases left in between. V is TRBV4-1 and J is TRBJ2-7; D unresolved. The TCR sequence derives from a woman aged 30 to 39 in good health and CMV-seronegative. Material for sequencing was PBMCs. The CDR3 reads CASSQVSGYYEQYF. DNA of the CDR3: TGCGCCAGCAGCCAAGTATCAGGATACTACGAGCAGTACTTC.